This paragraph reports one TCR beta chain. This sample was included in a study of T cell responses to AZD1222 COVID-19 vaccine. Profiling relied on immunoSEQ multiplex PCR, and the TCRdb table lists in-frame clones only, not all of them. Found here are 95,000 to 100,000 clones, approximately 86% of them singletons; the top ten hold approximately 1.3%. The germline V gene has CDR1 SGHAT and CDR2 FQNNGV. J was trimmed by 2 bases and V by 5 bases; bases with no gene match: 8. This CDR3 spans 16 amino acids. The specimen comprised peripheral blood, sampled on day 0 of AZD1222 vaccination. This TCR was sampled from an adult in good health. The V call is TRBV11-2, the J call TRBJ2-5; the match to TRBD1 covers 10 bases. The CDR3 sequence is CASSRRDRGRQETQYF. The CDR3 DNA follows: TGTGCCAGCAGCCGCCGGGACAGGGGACGGCAAGAGACCCAGTACTTC.